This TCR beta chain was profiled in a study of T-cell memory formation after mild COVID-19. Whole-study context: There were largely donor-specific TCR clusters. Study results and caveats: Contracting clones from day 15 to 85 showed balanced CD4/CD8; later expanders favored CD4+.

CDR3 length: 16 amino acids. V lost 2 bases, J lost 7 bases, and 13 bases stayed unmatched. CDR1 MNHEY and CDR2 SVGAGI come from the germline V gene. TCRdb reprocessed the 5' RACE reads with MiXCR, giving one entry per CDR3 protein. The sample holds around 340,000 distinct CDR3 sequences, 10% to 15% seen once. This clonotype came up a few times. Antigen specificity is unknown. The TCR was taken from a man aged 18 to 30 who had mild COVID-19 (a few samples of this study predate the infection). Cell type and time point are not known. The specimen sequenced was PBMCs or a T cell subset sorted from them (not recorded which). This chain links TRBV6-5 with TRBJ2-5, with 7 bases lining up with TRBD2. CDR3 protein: CASSYRPGAGEGTQYF. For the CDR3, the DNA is TGTGCCAGCAGTTACCGTCCTGGCGCGGGGGAGGGGACCCAGTACTTC.